This TCR beta chain was captured in a study of siplizumab effects on memory and regulatory T cells. Points from the study as a whole: Proliferating CD4+ or CD8+ clones, roughly 75-96% of them, lacked an assignable naive or memory phenotype. Of the alloreactive clones, only a minor fraction mapped to unstimulated subsets.

By share, this clone counts as medium-sized (0.01 to 0.1%). Its antigen remains unknown. The CDR3 is 14 residues long. Trimming took 6 bases from V and 1 from J, leaving 10 bases between them. Looked up from germline, CDR1 is SEHNR and CDR2 is FQNEAQ (reference sequence). Cells that made up the mixed lymphocyte reaction were cocultured at 37°C for 6 to 7 days. Assay used: immunoSEQ multiplex PCR; TCRdb lists only in-frame clones, some missing. The repertoire consists of 9,500 to 15,000 clones, with approximately 45% occurring once and the leading ten covering around 40%. This TCR came from a human donor in good health; the cells came from an allogeneic mixed lymphocyte reaction. Some clones in this sample may be carry-over from other donors' samples. Sequenced material: CFSE-low (dividing) CD8+ T cells sorted from an allogeneic mixed lymphocyte reaction. V is TRBV7-9 and J is TRBJ1-5; a possible D gene is TRBD1 (5 bases). This CDR3 is CASSPGTSNQPQHF. CDR3 DNA: TGTGCCAGCAGTCCCGGGACCAGCAATCAGCCCCAGCATTTT.